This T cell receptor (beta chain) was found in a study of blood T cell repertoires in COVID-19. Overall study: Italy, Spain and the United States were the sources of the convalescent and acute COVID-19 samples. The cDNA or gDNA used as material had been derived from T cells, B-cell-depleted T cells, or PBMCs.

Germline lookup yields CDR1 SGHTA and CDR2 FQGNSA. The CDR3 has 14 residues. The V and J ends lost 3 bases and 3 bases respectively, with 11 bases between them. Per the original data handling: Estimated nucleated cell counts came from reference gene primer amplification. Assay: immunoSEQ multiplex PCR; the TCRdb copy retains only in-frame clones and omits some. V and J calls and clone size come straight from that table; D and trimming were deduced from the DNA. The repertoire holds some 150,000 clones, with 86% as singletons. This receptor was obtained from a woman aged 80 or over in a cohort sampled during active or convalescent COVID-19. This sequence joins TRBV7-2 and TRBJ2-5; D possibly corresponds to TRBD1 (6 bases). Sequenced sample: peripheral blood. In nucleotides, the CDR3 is TGTGCCAGCAGCTTCACAGGGCTTAAAGAGACCCAGTACTTC. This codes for CASSFTGLKETQYF.